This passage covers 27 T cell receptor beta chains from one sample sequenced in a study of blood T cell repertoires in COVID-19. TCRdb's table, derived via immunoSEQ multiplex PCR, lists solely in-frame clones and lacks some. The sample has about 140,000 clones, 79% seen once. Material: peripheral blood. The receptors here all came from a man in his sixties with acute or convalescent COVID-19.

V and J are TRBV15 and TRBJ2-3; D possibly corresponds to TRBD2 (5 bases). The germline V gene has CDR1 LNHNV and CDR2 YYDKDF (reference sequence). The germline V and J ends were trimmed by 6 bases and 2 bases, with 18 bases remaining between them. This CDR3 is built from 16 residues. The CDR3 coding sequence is TGTGCCACCAGTTCCCGGCCGGGAACCATCACAGATACGCAGTATTTT. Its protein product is CATSSRPGTITDTQYF.

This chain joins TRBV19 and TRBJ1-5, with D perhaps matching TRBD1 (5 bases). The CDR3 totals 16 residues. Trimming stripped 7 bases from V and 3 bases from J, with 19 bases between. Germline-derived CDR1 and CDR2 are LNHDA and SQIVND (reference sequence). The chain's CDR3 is CASTLIGQGINQPQHF. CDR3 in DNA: TGTGCCAGTACCTTGATCGGGCAGGGCATCAATCAGCCCCAGCATTTT.

CDR3 region: CASSQDPRDEQYF. The CDR3 DNA is TGTGCCAGCAGCCAAGATCCCCGGGACGAGCAGTACTTC. The chain recombines TRBV3-1 (or the pseudogene TRBV3-2) with TRBJ2-7; D gene unclear. This CDR3 comprises 13 residues. Trimming stripped 0 bases from V and 5 bases from J, with 8 bases between. The germline V gene encodes CDR1 LGHDT and CDR2 YNNKEL (reference sequence).

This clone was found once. The CDR3 region is CASSIVSGNGYTF. The CDR3 bases are TGTGCCAGTAGTATAGTGTCAGGGAATGGCTACACCTTC. This chain uses TRBV19 with TRBJ1-2, with D possibly being TRBD1 (5 bases). V lost 1 base and J 6 bases, leaving 9 bases between the germline ends. From germline, CDR1 is LNHDA and CDR2 SQIVND (reference sequence). The CDR3 has 13 residues.

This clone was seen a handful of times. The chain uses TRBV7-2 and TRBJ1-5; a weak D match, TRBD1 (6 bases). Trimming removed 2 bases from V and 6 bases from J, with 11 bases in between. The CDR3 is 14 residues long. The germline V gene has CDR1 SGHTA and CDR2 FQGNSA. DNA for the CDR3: TGTGCCAGCAGCTTATCAGGGGTTGGTCAGCCCCAGCATTTT. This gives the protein CASSLSGVGQPQHF.

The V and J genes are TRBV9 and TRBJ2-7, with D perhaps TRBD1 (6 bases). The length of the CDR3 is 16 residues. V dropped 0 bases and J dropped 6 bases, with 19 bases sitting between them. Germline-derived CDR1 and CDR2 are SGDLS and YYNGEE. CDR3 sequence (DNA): TGTGCCAGCAGCGTAGCCCAGACAGGCCGTCCAGGCGAGCAGTACTTC. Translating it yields CASSVAQTGRPGEQYF.

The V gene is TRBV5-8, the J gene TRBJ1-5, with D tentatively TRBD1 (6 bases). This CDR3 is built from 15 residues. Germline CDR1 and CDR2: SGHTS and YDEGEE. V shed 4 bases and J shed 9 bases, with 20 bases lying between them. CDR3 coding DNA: TGTGCCAGCAGCCCCACGATGGGGGCTCAGTGGCCCCAGCATTTT. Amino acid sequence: CASSPTMGAQWPQHF.

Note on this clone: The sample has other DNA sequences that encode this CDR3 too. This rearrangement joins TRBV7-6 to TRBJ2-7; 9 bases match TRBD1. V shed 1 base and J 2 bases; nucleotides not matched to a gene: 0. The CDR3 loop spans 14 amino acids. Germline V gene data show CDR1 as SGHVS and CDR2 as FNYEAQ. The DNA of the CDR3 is TGTGCCAGCAGCTTAGACAGGGGGCCCTACGAGCAGTACTTC. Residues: CASSLDRGPYEQYF. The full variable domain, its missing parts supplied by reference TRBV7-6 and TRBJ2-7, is GAGVSQSPRYKVTKRGQDVALRCDPISGHVSLYWYRQALGQGPEFLTYFNYEAQQDKSGLPNDRFSAERPEGSISTLTIQRTEQRDSAMYRCASSLDRGPYEQYFGPGTRLTVT.

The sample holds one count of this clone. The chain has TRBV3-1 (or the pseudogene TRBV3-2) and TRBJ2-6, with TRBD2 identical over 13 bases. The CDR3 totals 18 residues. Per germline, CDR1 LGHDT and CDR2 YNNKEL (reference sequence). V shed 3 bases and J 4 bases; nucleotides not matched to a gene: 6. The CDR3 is CASSHWTSGRGGANVLTF. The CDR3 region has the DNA TGTGCCAGCAGCCACTGGACTAGCGGGAGAGGAGGGGCCAACGTCCTGACTTTC.

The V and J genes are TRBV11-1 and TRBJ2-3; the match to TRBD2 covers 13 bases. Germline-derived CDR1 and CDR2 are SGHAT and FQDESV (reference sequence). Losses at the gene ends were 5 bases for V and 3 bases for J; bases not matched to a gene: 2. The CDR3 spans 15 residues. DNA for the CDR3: TGTGCCAGCAGCGAGGGACTAGCGGGGACAGATACGCAGTATTTT. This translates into CASSEGLAGTDTQYF.

CDR3 sequence reads: CSVESPTGSSAYEQYF. DNA of the CDR3: TGCAGCGTTGAGTCGCCGACAGGGAGTTCGGCCTACGAGCAGTACTTC. V and J are TRBV29-1 and TRBJ2-7; 7 bases agree with TRBD1. This CDR3 has 16 residues. V lost 3 bases, J lost 2 bases, and 13 bases stayed unmatched. In germline, CDR1 is SQVTM, CDR2 ANQGSEA.

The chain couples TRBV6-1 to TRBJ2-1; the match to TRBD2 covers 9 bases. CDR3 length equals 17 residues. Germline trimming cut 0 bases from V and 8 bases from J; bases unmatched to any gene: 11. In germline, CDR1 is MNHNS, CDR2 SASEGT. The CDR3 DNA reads TGTGCCAGCAGTGAAGCGTTCCTAGCGGGGCCCCCAGATGAGCAGTTCTTC. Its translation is CASSEAFLAGPPDEQFF.

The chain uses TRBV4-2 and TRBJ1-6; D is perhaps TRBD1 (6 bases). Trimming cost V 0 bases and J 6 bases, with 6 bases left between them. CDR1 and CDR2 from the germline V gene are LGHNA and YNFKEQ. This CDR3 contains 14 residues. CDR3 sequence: CASSQEGGNSPLHF. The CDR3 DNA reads TGTGCCAGCAGCCAAGAAGGGGGTAATTCACCCCTCCACTTT.

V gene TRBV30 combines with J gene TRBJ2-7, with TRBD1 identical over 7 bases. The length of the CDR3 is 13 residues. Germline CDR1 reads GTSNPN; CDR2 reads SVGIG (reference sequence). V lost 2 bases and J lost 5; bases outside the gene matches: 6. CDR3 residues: CAWSTGVYDEQYF. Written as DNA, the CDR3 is TGTGCCTGGAGTACAGGGGTCTACGACGAGCAGTACTTC.

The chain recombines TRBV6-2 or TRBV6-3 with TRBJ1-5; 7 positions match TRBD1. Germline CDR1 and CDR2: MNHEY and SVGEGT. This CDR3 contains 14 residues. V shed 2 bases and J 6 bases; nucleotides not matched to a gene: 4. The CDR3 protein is CASSYGQVGQPQHF. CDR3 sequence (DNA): TGTGCCAGCAGTTACGGACAGGTTGGTCAGCCCCAGCATTTT.

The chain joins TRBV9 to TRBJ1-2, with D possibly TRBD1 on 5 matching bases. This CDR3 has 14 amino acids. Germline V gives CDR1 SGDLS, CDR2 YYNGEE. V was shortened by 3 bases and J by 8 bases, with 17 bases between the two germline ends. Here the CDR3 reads CASSGDSGPLGYTF. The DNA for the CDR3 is TGTGCCAGCAGCGGGGATTCAGGGCCTTTAGGCTACACCTTC.

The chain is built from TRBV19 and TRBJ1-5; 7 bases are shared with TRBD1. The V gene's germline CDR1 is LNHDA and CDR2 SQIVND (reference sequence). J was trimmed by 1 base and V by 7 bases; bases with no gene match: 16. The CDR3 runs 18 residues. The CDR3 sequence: CASTLEGGGFVSNQPQHF. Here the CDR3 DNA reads TGTGCCAGTACCCTGGAAGGGGGCGGATTCGTCAGCAATCAGCCCCAGCATTTT.

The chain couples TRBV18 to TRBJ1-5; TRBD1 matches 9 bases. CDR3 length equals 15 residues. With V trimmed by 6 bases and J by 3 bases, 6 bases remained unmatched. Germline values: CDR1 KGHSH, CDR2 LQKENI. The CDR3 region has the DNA TGTGCCAGCTCTCCTGGGACAGGGAACAATCAGCCCCAGCATTTT. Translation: CASSPGTGNNQPQHF.

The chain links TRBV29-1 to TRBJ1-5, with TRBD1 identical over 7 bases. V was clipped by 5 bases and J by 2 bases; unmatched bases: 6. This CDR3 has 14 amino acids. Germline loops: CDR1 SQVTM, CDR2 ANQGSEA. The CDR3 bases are TGCAGCGTTCTGCCCGGGACAGGCAATCAGCCCCAGCATTTT. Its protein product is CSVLPGTGNQPQHF.

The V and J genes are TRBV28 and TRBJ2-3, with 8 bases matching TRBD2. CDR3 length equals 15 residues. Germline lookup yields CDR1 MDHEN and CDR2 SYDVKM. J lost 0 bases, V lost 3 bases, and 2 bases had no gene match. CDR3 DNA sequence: TGTGCCAGCAGTTTTAGCGGGACCAGCACAGATACGCAGTATTTT. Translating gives CASSFSGTSTDTQYF.

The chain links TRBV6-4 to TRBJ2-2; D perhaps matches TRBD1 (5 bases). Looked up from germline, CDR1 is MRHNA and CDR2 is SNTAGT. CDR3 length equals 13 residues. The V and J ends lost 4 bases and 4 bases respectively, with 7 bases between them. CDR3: CASSAGFTGELFF. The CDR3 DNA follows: TGTGCCAGCAGTGCAGGGTTCACCGGGGAGCTGTTTTTT.

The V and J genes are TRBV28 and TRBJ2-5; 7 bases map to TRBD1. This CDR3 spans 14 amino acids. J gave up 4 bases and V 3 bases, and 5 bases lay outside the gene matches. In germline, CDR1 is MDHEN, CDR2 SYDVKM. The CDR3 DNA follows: TGTGCCAGCAGTTTCGGTAGGGGGCGAGAGACCCAGTACTTC. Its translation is CASSFGRGRETQYF.

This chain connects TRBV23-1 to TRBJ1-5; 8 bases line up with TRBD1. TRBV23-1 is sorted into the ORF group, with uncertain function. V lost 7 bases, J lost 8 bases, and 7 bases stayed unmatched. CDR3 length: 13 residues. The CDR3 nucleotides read TGCGCCAGCACCTCACAGGGGGTTGAGCCCCAGCATTTT. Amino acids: CASTSQGVEPQHF.

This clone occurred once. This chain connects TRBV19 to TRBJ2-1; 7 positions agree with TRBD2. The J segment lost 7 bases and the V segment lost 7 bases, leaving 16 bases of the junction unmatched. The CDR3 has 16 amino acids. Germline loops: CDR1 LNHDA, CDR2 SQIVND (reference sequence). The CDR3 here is CASIESPGLRYNEQFF. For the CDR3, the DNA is TGTGCCAGTATAGAATCTCCGGGACTACGTTATAATGAGCAGTTCTTC.

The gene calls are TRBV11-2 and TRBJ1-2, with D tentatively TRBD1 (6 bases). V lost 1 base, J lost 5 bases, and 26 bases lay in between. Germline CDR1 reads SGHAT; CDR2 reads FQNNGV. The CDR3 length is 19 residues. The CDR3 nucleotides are TGTGCCAGCAGCTTAGTATGGGGAAACAGGGCCCTCGCCGATTATGGCTACACCTTC. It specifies CASSLVWGNRALADYGYTF. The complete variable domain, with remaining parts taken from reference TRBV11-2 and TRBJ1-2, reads EAGVAQSPRYKIIEKRQSVAFWCNPISGHATLYWYQQILGQGPKLLIQFQNNGVVDDSQLPKDRFSAERLKGVDSTLKIQPAKLEDSAVYLCASSLVWGNRALADYGYTFGSGTRLTVV.

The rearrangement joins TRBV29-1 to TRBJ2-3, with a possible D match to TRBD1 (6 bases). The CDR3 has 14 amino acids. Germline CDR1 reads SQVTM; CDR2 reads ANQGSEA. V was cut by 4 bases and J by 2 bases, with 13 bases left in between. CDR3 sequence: CSVGYGQSTDTQYF. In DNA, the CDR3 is TGCAGCGTTGGCTATGGACAGTCCACAGATACGCAGTATTTT.

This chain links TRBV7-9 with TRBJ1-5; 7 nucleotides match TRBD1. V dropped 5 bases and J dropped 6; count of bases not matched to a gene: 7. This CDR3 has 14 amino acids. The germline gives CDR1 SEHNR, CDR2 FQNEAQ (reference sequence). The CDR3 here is CASSGDRAGQPQHF. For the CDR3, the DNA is TGTGCCAGCAGCGGCGACAGGGCAGGTCAGCCCCAGCATTTT.